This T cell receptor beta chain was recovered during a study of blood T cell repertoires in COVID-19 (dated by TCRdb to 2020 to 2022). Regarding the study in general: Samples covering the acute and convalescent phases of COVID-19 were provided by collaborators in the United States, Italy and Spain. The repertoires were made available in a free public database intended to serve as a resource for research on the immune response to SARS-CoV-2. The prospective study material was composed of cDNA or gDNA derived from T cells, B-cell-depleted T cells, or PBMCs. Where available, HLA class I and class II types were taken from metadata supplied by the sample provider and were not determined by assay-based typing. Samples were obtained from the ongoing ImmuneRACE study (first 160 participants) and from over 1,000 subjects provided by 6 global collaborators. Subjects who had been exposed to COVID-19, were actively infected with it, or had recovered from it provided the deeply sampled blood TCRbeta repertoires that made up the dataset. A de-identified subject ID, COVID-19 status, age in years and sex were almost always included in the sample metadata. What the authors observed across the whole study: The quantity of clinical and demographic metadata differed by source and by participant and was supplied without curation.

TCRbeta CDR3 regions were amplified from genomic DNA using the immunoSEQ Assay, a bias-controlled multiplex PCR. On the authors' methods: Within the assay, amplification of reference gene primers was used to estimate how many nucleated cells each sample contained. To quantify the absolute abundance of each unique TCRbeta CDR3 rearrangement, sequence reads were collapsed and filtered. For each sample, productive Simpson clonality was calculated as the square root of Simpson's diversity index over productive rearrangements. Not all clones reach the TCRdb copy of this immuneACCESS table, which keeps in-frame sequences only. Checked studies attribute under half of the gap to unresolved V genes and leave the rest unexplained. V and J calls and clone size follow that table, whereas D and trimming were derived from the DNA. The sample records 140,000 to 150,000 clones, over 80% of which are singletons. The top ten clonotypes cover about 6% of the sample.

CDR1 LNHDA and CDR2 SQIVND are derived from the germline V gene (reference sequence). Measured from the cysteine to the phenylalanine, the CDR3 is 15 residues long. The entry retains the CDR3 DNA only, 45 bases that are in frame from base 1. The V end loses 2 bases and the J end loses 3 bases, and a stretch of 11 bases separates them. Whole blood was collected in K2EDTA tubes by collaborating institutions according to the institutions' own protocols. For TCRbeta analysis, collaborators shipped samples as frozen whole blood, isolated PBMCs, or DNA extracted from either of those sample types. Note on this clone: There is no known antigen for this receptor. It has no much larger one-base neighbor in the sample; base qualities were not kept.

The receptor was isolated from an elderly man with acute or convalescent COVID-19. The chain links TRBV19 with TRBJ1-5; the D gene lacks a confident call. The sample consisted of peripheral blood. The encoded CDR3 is CASSIRGRANQPQHF. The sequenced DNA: TGTGCCAGTAGTATACGGGGAAGGGCCAATCAGCCCCAGCATTTT.